This record looks at one TCR beta chain sequence and its context. Antigen unknown. Patients who underwent sequencing had shown CD8+CD57+ cell expansion by flow cytometry. By the time of blood sampling, patients had still received no therapy. TCR beta VDJ and CDR3 profiling used genomic DNA as template. TCRdb passed the reads through MiXCR, listing each CDR3 protein once. Of over 250,000 distinct CDR3 sequences in the sample, about 50% were seen once. The sample is drawn from a study of CD8+CD57+ T cells in acquired aplastic anemia. Study context: Isolated CD4+ and CD8+ cells, once sorted, yielded DNA averaging around 3.3 ug. General study points: Almost 30 sequences, all CD8+ CDR3, were shared between patients and controls.

The receptor was isolated from a human donor with aplastic anemia. Sequenced material: sorted CD4+, CD8+, or CD8+CD57+ T cells (not recorded which) from PBMCs.

For the CDR3, the DNA is TGTGCCAGCAGTGCCCCGGACAGGGTTAATTCACCCCTCCACTTT. It is translated as CASSAPDRVNSPLHF. The chain uses TRBV7-2 and TRBJ1-6, with 8 bases lining up with TRBD1. V shed 6 bases, J shed 6 bases, and the junction held 7 bases outside the gene matches. Germline V gives CDR1 SGHTA, CDR2 FQGNSA. The CDR3 covers 15 residues.